The source of this TCR beta chain is a study of Graves' ophthalmopathy and Graves' hyperthyroidism. Study results and limitations: Among expanded thyroid clonotypes above 0.001 frequency, most also occurred in blood.

Ophthalmopathy was moderately-to-severely active, CAS at least 3, NOSPECS at least 4, lasting under 3 months. RNA transcripts provided the template for amplifying TCR beta CDR3 regions. RT-PCR with HTBI primers came first, then second-round multiplex PCR. TCRdb recomputed calls from the multiplex PCR reads with MiXCR, one row per CDR3 protein. The sample carries roughly 500,000 distinct CDR3 sequences, approximately 14% recorded once. A remark on this clonotype: No antigen is known for it.

Sequencing was performed on blood. This receptor was identified in a woman aged 30 to 39 with Graves' ophthalmopathy.

CDR3 sequence reads: CASSPRWGGETQYF. The CDR3 bases are TGTGCCAGCAGCCCACGGTGGGGGGGGGAGACCCAGTACTTC. The V gene is TRBV7-2, the J gene TRBJ2-5; 7 bases match TRBD2. V was clipped by 5 bases and J by 5 bases; unmatched bases: 8. Germline V gene sequence: CDR1 SGHTA, CDR2 FQGNSA. The CDR3 sequence is 14 residues long.